This T cell receptor beta chain was retrieved from a study of regulatory T cells in long-lasting Graves disease. Time point indicated: newly diagnosed GD, antithyroid drugs for less than 3 months. Construction of the TCR library relied on RNA isolated from PBMCs. The peripheral blood volume drawn was about 9 milliliters, and it was collected into EDTA tubes. As concerns this clonotype: Antigen unknown.

Relying on iRepertoire HTBI primers and Arm-PCR of CDR3 regions, the team built TCR beta libraries. TCRdb analysed the multiplex PCR reads with MiXCR anew, one entry per CDR3 protein. This sample has roughly 500,000 distinct CDR3 sequences; roughly 14% occur once, and the top ten carry roughly a tenth. Study-wide results and limits: Comparison showed that persistent patients shared more public clonotypes (about 2,700) than new patients (approximately 870).

The sample also formed part of further work on T cells in Graves' hyperthyroidism and ophthalmopathy.

The sequence was obtained from a young man with Graves disease. The material sequenced was peripheral blood mononuclear cells (PBMCs), taken at new diagnosis, from a patient treated with antithyroid drugs.

For the CDR3, the DNA is TGTGCCAGCAGGGCTGACCGGGACCCAGAGACATCAGGCTCTGGAAACACCATATATTTT. Amino acid sequence: CASRADRDPETSGSGNTIYF. The chain has TRBV7-8 and TRBJ1-3, with D tentatively TRBD1 (5 bases). The CDR3 totals 20 residues. Germline CDR1 is SGHVS and CDR2 is FQNEAQ. Trimming shortened V by 6 bases and J by 0 bases, and 27 bases separated the two germline ends.